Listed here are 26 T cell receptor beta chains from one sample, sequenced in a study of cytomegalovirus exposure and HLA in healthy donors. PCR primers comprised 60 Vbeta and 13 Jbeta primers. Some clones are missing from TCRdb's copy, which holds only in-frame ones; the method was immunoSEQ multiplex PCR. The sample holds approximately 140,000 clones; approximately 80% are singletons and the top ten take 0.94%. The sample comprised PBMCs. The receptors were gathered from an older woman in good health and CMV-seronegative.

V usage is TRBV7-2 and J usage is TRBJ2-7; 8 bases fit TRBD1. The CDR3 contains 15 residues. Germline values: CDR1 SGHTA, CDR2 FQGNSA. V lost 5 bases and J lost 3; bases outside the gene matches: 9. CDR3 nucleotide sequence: TGTGCCAGCAGCGAAAGACAGGGGTCCTTCTACGAGCAGTACTTC. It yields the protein CASSERQGSFYEQYF.

The CDR3 reads CASSLMMGARNTEAFF. The CDR3 nucleotides read TGTGCCAGCAGTTTGATGATGGGGGCCAGAAACACTGAAGCTTTCTTT. This rearrangement joins TRBV28 to TRBJ1-1; TRBD1 is a possible D gene (6 bases). Trimming removed 3 bases at V and 2 bases at J, with 16 bases between. The CDR3 runs 16 residues. Germline CDR1 and CDR2: MDHEN and SYDVKM.

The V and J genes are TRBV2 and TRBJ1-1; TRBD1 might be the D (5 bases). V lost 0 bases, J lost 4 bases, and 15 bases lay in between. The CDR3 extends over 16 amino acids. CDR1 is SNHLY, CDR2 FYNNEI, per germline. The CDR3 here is CASSEARAGGSTEAFF. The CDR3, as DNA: TGTGCCAGCAGTGAAGCGAGGGCGGGGGGAAGCACTGAAGCTTTCTTT.

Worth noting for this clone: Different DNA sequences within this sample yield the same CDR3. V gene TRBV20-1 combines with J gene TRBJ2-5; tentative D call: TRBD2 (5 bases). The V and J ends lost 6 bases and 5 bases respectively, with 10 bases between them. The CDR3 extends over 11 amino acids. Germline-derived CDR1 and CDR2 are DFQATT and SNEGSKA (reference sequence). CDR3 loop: CSARTGETQYF. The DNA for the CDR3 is TGCAGTGCGCGCACGGGGGAGACCCAGTACTTC.

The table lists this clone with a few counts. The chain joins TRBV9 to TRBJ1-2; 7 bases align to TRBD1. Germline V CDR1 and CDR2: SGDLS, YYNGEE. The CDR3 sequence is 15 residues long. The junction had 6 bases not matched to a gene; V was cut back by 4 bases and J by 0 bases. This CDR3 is CASSPRTGTNYGYTF. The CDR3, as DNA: TGTGCCAGCAGCCCCCGGACAGGAACTAACTATGGCTACACCTTC.

The DNA for the CDR3 is TGTGCCAGCAGTAGGGGAGGGGACACTGAAGCTTTCTTT. Encoded protein: CASSRGGDTEAFF. The chain joins TRBV9 to TRBJ1-1; a weak D match, TRBD1 (5 bases). Germline loops: CDR1 SGDLS, CDR2 YYNGEE. Trimming stripped 5 bases from V and 3 bases from J, with 11 bases between. CDR3 length equals 13 residues.

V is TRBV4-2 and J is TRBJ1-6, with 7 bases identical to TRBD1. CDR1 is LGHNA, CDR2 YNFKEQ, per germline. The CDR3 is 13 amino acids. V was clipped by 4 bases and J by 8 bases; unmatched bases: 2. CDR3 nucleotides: TGTGCCAGCAGCCCCGGACAGGATTCACCCCTCCACTTT. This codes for CASSPGQDSPLHF.

CDR3 sequence: CASSSPPRGQGEYTDEQYF. For the CDR3, the DNA is TGTGCCAGCAGTTCCCCACCCCGGGGACAGGGGGAGTATACCGACGAGCAGTACTTC. This chain links TRBV28 with TRBJ2-7; TRBD1 matches 11 bases. Losses at the gene ends were 4 bases for V and 5 bases for J; bases not matched to a gene: 19. CDR1 and CDR2 from the germline V gene are MDHEN and SYDVKM. This CDR3 has 19 residues. Full variable domain (missing parts from reference TRBV28 and TRBJ2-7): DVKVTQSSRYLVKRTGEKVFLECVQDMDHENMFWYRQDPGLGLRLIYFSYDVKMKEKGDIPEGYSVSREKKERFSLILESASTNQTSMYLCASSSPPRGQGEYTDEQYFGPGTRLTVT.

The CDR3 DNA reads TGTGCCAGCAGCACCCCGCCGGCGGGGCCGAACACTGAAGCTTTCTTT. This translates into CASSTPPAGPNTEAFF. The chain recombines TRBV9 with TRBJ1-1; TRBD1 is a possible D gene (5 bases). This CDR3 has 16 amino acids. The germline CDR1 and CDR2 sequences are SGDLS and YYNGEE. V was shortened by 4 bases and J by 1 base, with 17 bases between the two germline ends.

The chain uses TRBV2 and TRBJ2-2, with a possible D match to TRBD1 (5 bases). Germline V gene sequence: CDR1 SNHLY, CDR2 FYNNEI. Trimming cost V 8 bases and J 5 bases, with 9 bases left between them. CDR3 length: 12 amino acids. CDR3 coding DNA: TGTGCCAGCGGGCAGGGAACCGGGGAGCTGTTTTTT. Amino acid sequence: CASGQGTGELFF.

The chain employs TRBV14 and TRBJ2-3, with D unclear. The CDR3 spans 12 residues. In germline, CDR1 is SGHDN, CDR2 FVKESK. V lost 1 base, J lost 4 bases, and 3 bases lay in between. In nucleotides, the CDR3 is TGTGCCAGCAGCCAAGCCGCAGATACGCAGTATTTT. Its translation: CASSQAADTQYF.

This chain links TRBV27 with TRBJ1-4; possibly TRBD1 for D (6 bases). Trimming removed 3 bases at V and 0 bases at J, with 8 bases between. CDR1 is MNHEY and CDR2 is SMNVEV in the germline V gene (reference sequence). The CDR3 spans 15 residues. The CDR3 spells CASSLQGTTNEKLFF. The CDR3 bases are TGTGCCAGCAGTTTGCAGGGGACAACTAATGAAAAACTGTTTTTT.

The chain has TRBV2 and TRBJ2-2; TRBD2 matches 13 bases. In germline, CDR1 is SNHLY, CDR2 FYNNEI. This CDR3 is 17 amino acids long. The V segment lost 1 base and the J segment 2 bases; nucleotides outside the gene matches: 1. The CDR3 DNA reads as TGTGCCAGCAGTGAAGGGGGACTAGCGGGAAACACCGGGGAGCTGTTTTTT. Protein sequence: CASSEGGLAGNTGELFF.

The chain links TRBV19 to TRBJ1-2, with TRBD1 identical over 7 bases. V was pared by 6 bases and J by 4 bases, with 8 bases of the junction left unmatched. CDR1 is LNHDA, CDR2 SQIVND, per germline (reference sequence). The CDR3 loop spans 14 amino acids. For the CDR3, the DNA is TGTGCCAGTAGCGACAGGGTAGAGGGCTATGGCTACACCTTC. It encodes CASSDRVEGYGYTF. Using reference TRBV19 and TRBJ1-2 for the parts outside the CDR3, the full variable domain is DGGITQSPKYLFRKEGQNVTLSCEQNLNHDAMYWYRQDPGQGLRLIYYSQIVNDFQKGDIAEGYSVSREKKESFPLTVTSAQKNPTAFYLCASSDRVEGYGYTFGSGTRLTVV.

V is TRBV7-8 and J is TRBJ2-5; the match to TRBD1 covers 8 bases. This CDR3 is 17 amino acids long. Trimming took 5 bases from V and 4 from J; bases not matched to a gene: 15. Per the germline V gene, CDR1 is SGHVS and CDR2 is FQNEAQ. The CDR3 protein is CASSLHSLTGVGETQYF. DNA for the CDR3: TGTGCCAGCAGCCTCCACTCCCTGACAGGGGTGGGAGAGACCCAGTACTTC.

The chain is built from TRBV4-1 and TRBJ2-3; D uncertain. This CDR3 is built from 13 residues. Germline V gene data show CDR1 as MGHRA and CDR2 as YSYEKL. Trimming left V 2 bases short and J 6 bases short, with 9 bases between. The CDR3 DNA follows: TGCGCCAGCAGCCAATACTACGCGGATACGCAGTATTTT. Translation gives CASSQYYADTQYF.

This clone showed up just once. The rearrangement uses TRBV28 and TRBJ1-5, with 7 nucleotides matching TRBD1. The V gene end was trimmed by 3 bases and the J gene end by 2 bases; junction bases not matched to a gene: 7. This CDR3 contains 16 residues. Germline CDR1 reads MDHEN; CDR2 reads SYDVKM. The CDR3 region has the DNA TGTGCCAGCAGTTTTGAGCAGGGGGTCGGCAATCAGCCCCAGCATTTT. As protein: CASSFEQGVGNQPQHF.

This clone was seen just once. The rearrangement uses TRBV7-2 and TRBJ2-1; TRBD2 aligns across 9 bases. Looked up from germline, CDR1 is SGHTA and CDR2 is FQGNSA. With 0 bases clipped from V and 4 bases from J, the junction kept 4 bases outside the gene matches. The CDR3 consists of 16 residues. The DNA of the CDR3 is TGTGCCAGCAGCTTAGCTCCTAGCGGGACTTACAATGAGCAGTTCTTC. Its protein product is CASSLAPSGTYNEQFF.

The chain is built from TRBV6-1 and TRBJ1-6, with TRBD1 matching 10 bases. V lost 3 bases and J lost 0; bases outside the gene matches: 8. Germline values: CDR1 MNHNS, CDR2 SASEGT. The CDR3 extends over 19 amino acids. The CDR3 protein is CASSDRDRGLDSYNSPLHF. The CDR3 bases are TGTGCCAGCAGTGACCGGGACAGGGGATTAGACTCCTATAATTCACCCCTCCACTTT.

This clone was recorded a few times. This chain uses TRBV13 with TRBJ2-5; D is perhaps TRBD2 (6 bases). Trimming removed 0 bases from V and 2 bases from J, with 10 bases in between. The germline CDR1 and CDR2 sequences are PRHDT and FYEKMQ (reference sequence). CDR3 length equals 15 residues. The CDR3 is CASSLGPGEQETQYF. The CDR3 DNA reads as TGTGCCAGCAGCTTAGGCCCGGGGGAGCAAGAGACCCAGTACTTC.

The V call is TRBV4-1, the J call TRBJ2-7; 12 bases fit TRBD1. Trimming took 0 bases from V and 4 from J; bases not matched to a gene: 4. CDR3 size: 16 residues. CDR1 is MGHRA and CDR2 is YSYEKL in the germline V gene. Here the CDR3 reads CASSQERDRGLYEQYF. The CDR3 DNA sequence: TGCGCCAGCAGCCAAGAAAGGGACAGGGGGCTATACGAGCAGTACTTC.

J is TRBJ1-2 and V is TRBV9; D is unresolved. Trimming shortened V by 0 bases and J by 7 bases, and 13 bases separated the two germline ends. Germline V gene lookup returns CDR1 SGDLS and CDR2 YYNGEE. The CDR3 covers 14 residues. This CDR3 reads CASSVVDRAGGYTF. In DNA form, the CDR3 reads TGTGCCAGCAGCGTAGTAGATAGGGCGGGTGGCTACACCTTC.

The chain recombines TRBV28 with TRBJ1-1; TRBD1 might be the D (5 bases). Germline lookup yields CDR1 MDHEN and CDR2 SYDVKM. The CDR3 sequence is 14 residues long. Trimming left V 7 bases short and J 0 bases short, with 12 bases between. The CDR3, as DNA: TGTGCCAGCACCTTGGGAGGGGTGAACACTGAAGCTTTCTTT. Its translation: CASTLGGVNTEAFF.

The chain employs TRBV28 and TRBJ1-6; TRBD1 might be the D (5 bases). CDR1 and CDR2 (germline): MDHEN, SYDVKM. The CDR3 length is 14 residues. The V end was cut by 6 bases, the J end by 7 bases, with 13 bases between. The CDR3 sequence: CASRGASGNSPLHF. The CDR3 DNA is TGTGCCAGCAGAGGGGCCTCCGGAAATTCACCCCTCCACTTT.

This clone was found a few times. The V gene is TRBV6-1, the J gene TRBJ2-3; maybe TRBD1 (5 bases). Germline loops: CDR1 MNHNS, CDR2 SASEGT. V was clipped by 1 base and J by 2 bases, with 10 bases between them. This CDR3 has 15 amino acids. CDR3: CASSEEAGNTDTQYF. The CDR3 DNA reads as TGTGCCAGCAGTGAAGAGGCAGGGAACACAGATACGCAGTATTTT.

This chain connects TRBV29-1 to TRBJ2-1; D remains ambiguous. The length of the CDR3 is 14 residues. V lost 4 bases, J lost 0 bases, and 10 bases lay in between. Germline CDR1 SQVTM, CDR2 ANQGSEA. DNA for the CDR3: TGCAGCGTTGCCCTGAAGAGCTCCTACAATGAGCAGTTCTTC. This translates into CSVALKSSYNEQFF.